The present TCR beta chain was sequenced within a study of cytomegalovirus exposure and HLA in healthy donors. Across the study: Earlier, some 170 million T cells were analyzed, and more than 100 million unique TCR beta sequences were found among them. Drawn from HLA-typed donors, tens of millions of unique TCRs were held in an early data release.

PCR primers comprised 60 Vbeta and 13 Jbeta primers. Clones were sequenced by immunoSEQ multiplex PCR, and TCRdb holds only the in-frame ones, with some missing. The sample has about 110,000 clones; 55% to 80% are singletons. This clone has only a few counts. The CDR3 is made up of 15 amino acids. After removal of 7 bases from V and 0 bases from J, the junction contained 3 bases not matched to a gene. Germline CDR1 is MNHNY and CDR2 is SVGAGI (reference sequence). This receptor was taken from a woman in her thirties in good health and CMV-seronegative. Source material: PBMCs. V is TRBV6-6 and J is TRBJ1-5; 10 nucleotides line up with TRBD1. The CDR3, as DNA: TGTGCCAGCACAAGGGACAGGGGTAGCAATCAGCCCCAGCATTTT. Residues: CASTRDRGSNQPQHF.